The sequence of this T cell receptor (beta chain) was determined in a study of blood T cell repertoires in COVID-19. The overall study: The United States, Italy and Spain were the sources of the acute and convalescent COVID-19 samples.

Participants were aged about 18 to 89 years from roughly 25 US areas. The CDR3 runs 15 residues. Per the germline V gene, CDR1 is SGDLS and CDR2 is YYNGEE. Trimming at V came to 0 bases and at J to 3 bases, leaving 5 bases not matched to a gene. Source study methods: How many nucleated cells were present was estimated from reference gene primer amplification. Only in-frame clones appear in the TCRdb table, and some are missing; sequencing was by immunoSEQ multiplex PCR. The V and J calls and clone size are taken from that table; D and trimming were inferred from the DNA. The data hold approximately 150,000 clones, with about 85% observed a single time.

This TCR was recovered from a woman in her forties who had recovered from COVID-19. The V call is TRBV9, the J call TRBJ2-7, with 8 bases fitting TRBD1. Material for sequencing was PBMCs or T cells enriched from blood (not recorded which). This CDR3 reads CASSVGSGGYYEQYF. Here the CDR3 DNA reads TGTGCCAGCAGCGTAGGTTCAGGGGGCTACTACGAGCAGTACTTC.